These 9 T cell receptor beta chains were all obtained from the same sample, sequenced in a study of T-cell reconstitution after alpha-beta-depleted transplantation in children. The library targeted TCRbeta and was prepared with unique molecular identifiers. TCRdb reanalysed the PCR reads using MiXCR and keeps one entry per CDR3 protein. Counted here are about 440,000 distinct CDR3 sequences, around two fifths occurring once; the ten biggest clones make up approximately 25%. Here the sequenced sample was PBMCs, taken before TCRalphabeta/CD19-depleted stem cell transplant. The receptors were gathered from a girl aged 2-10 years with aplastic anemia, due to receive a stem cell transplant.

The chain employs TRBV28 and TRBJ1-6, with D uncertain. In germline, CDR1 is MDHEN, CDR2 SYDVKM. The CDR3 has 13 amino acids. The ends were cut back, 5 bases at V and 8 bases at J, with 10 bases in the middle. The DNA of the CDR3 is TGTGCCAGCAGTCCCCTCCTGGATTCACCCCTCCACTTT. It yields the protein CASSPLLDSPLHF.

Ten or more counts support this clonotype. V gene TRBV7-2 combines with J gene TRBJ2-2; D perhaps matches TRBD1 (6 bases). The V end lost 2 bases, the J end lost 15 bases, and 16 bases lay between the germline ends. Germline loops: CDR1 SGHTA, CDR2 FQGNSA. The CDR3 totals 13 residues. DNA of the CDR3: TGTGCCAGCAGCTTACTACAGGGATTAAGTGTGTTTTTT. Its protein is CASSLLQGLSVFF.

The chain recombines TRBV4-1 with TRBJ2-2; tentative D call: TRBD1 (6 bases). Germline V gene lookup returns CDR1 MGHRA and CDR2 YSYEKL. CDR3 length equals 15 residues. The ends were cut back, 0 bases at V and 5 bases at J, with 10 bases in the middle. Here the CDR3 DNA reads TGCGCCAGCAGCCAAGAAACAGGGAGTACCGGGGAGCTGTTTTTT. It encodes CASSQETGSTGELFF.

The chain combines TRBV5-8 with TRBJ2-3; 7 nucleotides align to TRBD2. V lost 1 base and J lost 3; bases outside the gene matches: 5. The CDR3 is 15 residues long. Germline V CDR1 and CDR2: SGHTS, YDEGEE. The CDR3 protein is CASSLWRGGTDTQYF. CDR3 sequence (DNA): TGTGCCAGCAGCTTGTGGCGCGGGGGTACAGATACGCAGTATTTT.

The gene calls are TRBV20-1 and TRBJ2-5, with D perhaps matching TRBD1 (5 bases). This CDR3 comprises 12 residues. Between the trimmed V and J ends, which lost 6 bases and 5 bases, there was a span of 13 bases. The V gene's germline CDR1 is DFQATT and CDR2 SNEGSKA (reference sequence). In DNA, the CDR3 is TGCAGTGCCCAGGGTAGTGGTGAGACCCAGTACTTC. Its protein product is CSAQGSGETQYF.

The genes are TRBV4-1 and TRBJ2-3; 7 bases fit TRBD1. Germline-derived CDR1 and CDR2 are MGHRA and YSYEKL. V was clipped by 1 base and J by 4 bases; unmatched bases: 2. This CDR3 is 14 amino acids long. CDR3 loop: CASSQVQGADTQYF. CDR3 DNA: TGCGCCAGCAGCCAAGTCCAGGGGGCAGATACGCAGTATTTT.

Note on this clonotype: The junction does not match germline at one end; this may be a read error. The chain joins TRBV3-1 to TRBJ2-2, with D perhaps matching TRBD1 or TRBD2 (5 bases each). Germline assignment: CDR1 LGHDT and CDR2 YNNKEL (reference sequence). There are 16 residues in the CDR3. The CDR3 bases are TGTGTCAGCAGCCAAGCCGGGACCACAAACACCGGGGAGCTGTTTTTT. Translation: CVSSQAGTTNTGELFF.

This clonotype was observed many times. The rearrangement joins TRBV20-1 to TRBJ1-4; 8 nucleotides agree with TRBD1. CDR3 length: 14 residues. Looked up from germline, CDR1 is DFQATT and CDR2 is SNEGSKA (reference sequence). J was trimmed by 5 bases and V by 0 bases; bases with no gene match: 2. This CDR3 is CSARDTGGNEKLFF. CDR3 sequence (DNA): TGCAGTGCTAGAGATACAGGGGGAAATGAAAAACTGTTTTTT.

The table lists this clonotype with a count of one. The rearrangement joins TRBV27 to TRBJ2-1; 9 positions match TRBD2. Germline trimming cut 7 bases from V and 7 bases from J; bases unmatched to any gene: 14. Looked up from germline, CDR1 is MNHEY and CDR2 is SMNVEV (reference sequence). This CDR3 has 16 residues. In DNA, the CDR3 is TGTGCCAGCACCGAGATCAAGGTAGCGGGAGTGAATGAGCAGTTCTTC. Protein: CASTEIKVAGVNEQFF.